A selection of T cell receptor beta chains follows, all from one sample in a study of T-cell memory formation after mild COVID-19. From the 5' RACE reads, TCRdb called clonotypes with MiXCR, one entry per CDR3 protein. The data show about 270,000 distinct CDR3 sequences, over 15% seen once. Sample: PBMCs or a T cell subset sorted from them (not recorded which). The receptors were sampled from a young man who had mild COVID-19 (a few samples of this study predate the infection). Cell type and time point are not known. The CDR3 runs from the conserved cysteine through the conserved F or W. D genes are given only for firm matches. Clone size is given for some rows only: seen once, a few or many times, or a class if the clone is expanded.

CDR3aa | CDR3nt | v_gene | d_gene | abundance | j_gene
CASSQWGQGPYEQYF | TGCGCCAGCAGCCAATGGGGACAGGGACCCTACGAGCAGTACTTC | TRBV4-1 | TRBD1 | few | TRBJ2-7
CASSTGPWSGANVLTF | TGTGCCAGCAGTACAGGGCCCTGGTCTGGGGCCAACGTCCTGACTTTC | TRBV6-6 | - | few | TRBJ2-6
CSAGSFRNIQYF | TGCAGTGCTGGTTCTTTTCGAAACATTCAGTACTTC | TRBV20-1 | - | many | TRBJ2-4
CASSDTPGSGYTF | TGCGCCAGCAGTGATACCCCCGGTTCGGGCTACACCTTC | TRBV10-1 | - | - | TRBJ1-2
CAITLPGAWETQYF | TGTGCCATCACCCTTCCCGGGGCCTGGGAGACCCAGTACTTC | TRBV28 | - | few | TRBJ2-5
CASNILDSGELFF | TGTGCCAGCAATATCCTAGATTCCGGGGAGCTGTTTTTT | TRBV6-6 | - | - | TRBJ2-2
CASSYSISGAYEQYF | TGTGCCAGCAGCTATTCGATCTCAGGGGCCTACGAGCAGTACTTC | TRBV6-5 | - | - | TRBJ2-7
CASSLVPYEQYF | TGTGCCAGCAGCCTGGTACCCTACGAGCAGTACTTC | TRBV7-9 | - | many | TRBJ2-7
CASSQDLLVVGYTF | TGCGCCAGCAGCCAAGATTTGCTAGTGGTTGGCTACACCTTC | TRBV4-1 | - | few | TRBJ1-2
CASSLSSTGINEKLFF | TGCGCCAGCAGCTTGTCGAGCACAGGAATTAATGAAAAACTGTTTTTT | TRBV5-1 | - | - | TRBJ1-4
CASSTGTPFYYEQFF | TGTGCCAGCAGTACCGGGACACCCTTTTACTACGAGCAGTTCTTC | TRBV28 | - | - | TRBJ2-1
CASREGQGASYEQYF | TGTGCCAGTAGGGAGGGACAGGGGGCTTCCTACGAGCAGTACTTC | TRBV19 | TRBD1 | - | TRBJ2-7
CASSGGQPHGELFF | TGCGCCAGCAGCGGGGGACAGCCCCACGGGGAGCTGTTTTTT | TRBV5-1 | TRBD1 | - | TRBJ2-2
CATSGGMNSPLHF | TGCGCCACCTCGGGGGGGATGAATTCACCCCTCCACTTT | TRBV5-1 | - | few | TRBJ1-6
CSVGTGDTEAFF | TGCAGCGTGGGGACAGGGGACACTGAAGCTTTCTTT | TRBV29-1 | TRBD1 | few | TRBJ1-1
CASSSKTGTGLTDTQYF | TGTGCCAGCAGCTCCAAGACCGGGACAGGGTTGACAGATACGCAGTATTTT | TRBV5-6 | TRBD1 | - | TRBJ2-3
CASSTGLRAGETQYF | TGTGCCAGCAGCACCGGACTACGGGCCGGTGAGACCCAGTACTTC | TRBV6-5 | - | few | TRBJ2-5
CASTPVGTGELFF | TGTGCCAGCACCCCCGTTGGGACCGGGGAGCTGTTTTTT | TRBV7-3 | - | few | TRBJ2-2
CASSGGGAILETQYF | TGTGCCAGCAGTGGTGGGGGGGCCATTTTAGAGACCCAGTACTTC | TRBV28 | - | - | TRBJ2-5
CAWSHFRGESVTEAFF | TGTGCCTGGAGCCACTTCAGGGGGGAGTCTGTGACTGAAGCTTTCTTT | TRBV30 | TRBD1 | - | TRBJ1-1
CASSSTRREDYGYTF | TGTGCCAGCAGCTCGACGAGAAGGGAGGACTATGGCTACACCTTC | TRBV7-9 | - | few | TRBJ1-2
CAISAPSGGTGELFF | TGTGCCATCAGTGCTCCTAGCGGGGGGACCGGGGAGCTGTTTTTT | TRBV10-3 | TRBD2 | few | TRBJ2-2
CAWTGLADNEQFF | TGTGCCTGGACCGGACTAGCAGACAATGAGCAGTTCTTC | TRBV30 | TRBD2 | few | TRBJ2-1
CATAPGSYNEQFF | TGCGCCACTGCGCCGGGCAGCTACAATGAGCAGTTCTTC | TRBV5-1 | - | - | TRBJ2-1
CASSPVSGTSGVRGTDTQYF | TGCGCCAGCAGCCCCGTTTCGGGAACTAGCGGGGTTAGGGGCACAGATACGCAGTATTTT | TRBV4-3 | TRBD2 | many | TRBJ2-3
CASSFILTVSGPAWVNEQFF | TGTGCCAGCAGCTTTATCCTCACGGTATCGGGTCCAGCGTGGGTCAATGAGCAGTTCTTC | TRBV5-5 | - | - | TRBJ2-1
CASRGDGYFSGANVLTF | TGCGCCAGCAGGGGGGACGGCTACTTCTCTGGGGCCAACGTCCTGACTTTC | TRBV4-1 | - | many | TRBJ2-6
CSARDSTGNQPQHF | TGCAGCGCCCGGGACAGTACTGGCAATCAGCCCCAGCATTTT | TRBV29-1 | TRBD1 | - | TRBJ1-5
CASSRPSSGLSNEQFF | TGTGCCAGCAGCCGTCCCTCTAGCGGATTAAGTAATGAGCAGTTCTTC | TRBV11-2 | TRBD2 | many | TRBJ2-1
CASRRTGQISPLHF | TGTGCCAGCAGGCGGACAGGACAGATCTCACCCCTCCACTTT | TRBV6-6 | TRBD1 | - | TRBJ1-6
CASTLRRGAYNEQFF | TGTGCCAGCACCCTCCGGCGGGGTGCCTACAATGAGCAGTTCTTC | TRBV12-3/TRBV12-4 | - | - | TRBJ2-1
CASSPQGATDTQYF | TGCGCCAGCAGTCCCCAGGGGGCAACAGATACGCAGTATTTT | TRBV23-1 | TRBD1 | few | TRBJ2-3
CASSIGVGVEQFF | TGTGCCAGTAGTATAGGAGTTGGGGTTGAGCAGTTCTTC | TRBV19 | - | many | TRBJ2-1
CSGLRSETQYF | TGCAGTGGGTTACGTTCTGAGACCCAGTACTTC | TRBV20-1 | - | few | TRBJ2-5
CASSLEVLVETQYF | TGCGCCAGCAGCTTAGAGGTCCTGGTTGAGACCCAGTACTTC | TRBV5-1 | - | few | TRBJ2-5
CASSLYSGAPGGELFF | TGTGCCAGCAGTTTATATTCCGGGGCGCCCGGCGGGGAGCTGTTTTTT | TRBV27 | - | few | TRBJ2-2
CASSLVGGTNYGYTF | TGCGCCAGCAGCTTGGTGGGGGGAACTAACTATGGCTACACCTTC | TRBV5-1 | - | many | TRBJ1-2
CASSQDRGSGQPQHF | TGCGCCAGCAGCCAAGATCGAGGGTCGGGTCAGCCCCAGCATTTT | TRBV4-3 | - | few | TRBJ1-5
CASSHATSSSQEKLFF | TGTGCCAGCAGCCATGCCACGAGTTCTAGCCAAGAAAAACTGTTTTTT | TRBV3-1 | - | few | TRBJ1-4
CASSLVRGLAGAGTDTQYF | TGTGCCAGCAGCTTAGTCCGAGGACTAGCGGGGGCCGGCACAGATACGCAGTATTTT | TRBV7-9 | TRBD2 | - | TRBJ2-3
CASSSGQLNQPQHF | TGTGCCAGCAGCTCGGGACAGCTCAATCAGCCCCAGCATTTT | TRBV7-9 | TRBD1 | few | TRBJ1-5
CASSFIPYNEQFF | TGTGCCAGCAGTTTTATCCCCTACAATGAGCAGTTCTTC | TRBV27 | - | - | TRBJ2-1
CASQRTDQETQYF | TGTGCCAGCCAGCGGACAGACCAAGAGACCCAGTACTTC | TRBV12-3/TRBV12-4 | - | - | TRBJ2-5